What follows are 4 T cell receptor beta chains derived from one specimen sequenced in a study of response to subunit inactivated influenza vaccine. TCRdb re-derived calls from the RT-PCR reads in MiXCR, one entry per CDR3 protein. The table lists about 650,000 distinct CDR3 sequences, around 15% of them singletons. The material sequenced was PBMCs from blood, taken around 14 days before vaccination. The receptors originated from a man aged 45 to 65 who received an inactivated influenza vaccine.

The sample holds a few counts of this clonotype. This chain joins TRBV12-3 or TRBV12-4 and TRBJ1-2, with a possible D match to TRBD1 (5 bases). Deletions cut 7 bases from V and 6 bases from J, with 18 bases between. This CDR3 contains 14 residues. The CDR3 coding sequence is TGTGCCAGCAAACCTCAGGGCTCTGGGGATGGCTACACCTTC. It translates to CASKPQGSGDGYTF.

This sequence joins TRBV7-2 and TRBJ2-5; possible D gene TRBD1, 7 bases. The V and J ends lost 1 base and 4 bases respectively, with 16 bases between them. Per germline, CDR1 SGHTA and CDR2 FQGNSA. The CDR3 consists of 16 residues. DNA for the CDR3: TGTGCCAGCAGCTTAGTAGTTCGACAGGGAGGAGAGACCCAGTACTTC. It translates to CASSLVVRQGGETQYF.

This clonotype has a handful of counts. V usage is TRBV28 and J usage is TRBJ1-2, with D possibly matching TRBD1 (6 bases). Trimming took 7 bases from V and 3 from J, leaving 9 bases between them. The length of the CDR3 is 12 residues. The germline V gene encodes CDR1 MDHEN and CDR2 SYDVKM. The DNA for the CDR3 is TGTGCCAGCACCCCAGGGGACTATGGCTACACCTTC. The encoded protein is CASTPGDYGYTF.

In its sample, this clonotype was seen a few times. This chain links TRBV20-1 with TRBJ1-1, with 8 positions matching TRBD1. The CDR3 is 16 residues long. The V gene's germline CDR1 is DFQATT and CDR2 SNEGSKA (reference sequence). V dropped 0 bases and J dropped 0; count of bases not matched to a gene: 6. For the CDR3, the DNA is TGCAGTGCTAGAGATGCCGGACAGGGTTTGAACACTGAAGCTTTCTTT. Its protein product is CSARDAGQGLNTEAFF.